Each of the 28 T cell receptor beta chains below was sequenced from the same sample in a study of blood T cell repertoires in COVID-19. Clones were read by immunoSEQ multiplex PCR, and TCRdb kept only the in-frame ones, dropping some. In the table there are approximately 93,000 clones, 80% to 90% of which are singletons. Sequenced sample: peripheral blood. All receptors come from a man in his fifties with COVID-19, enrolled during active disease.

CDR3 in amino acids: CASSLWAGPLNTEAFF. The CDR3 DNA reads TGTGCCAGCAGTTTATGGGCAGGGCCCTTGAACACTGAAGCTTTCTTT. The chain has TRBV27 and TRBJ1-1; D is possibly TRBD1 (5 bases). Deletions cut 1 base from V and 0 bases from J, with 12 bases between. The germline V gene encodes CDR1 MNHEY and CDR2 SMNVEV (reference sequence). The CDR3 is 16 amino acids.

The sample holds a few counts of this clone. CDR3 loop: CSVLDSPYSNQPQHF. The CDR3 region has the DNA TGCAGCGTCCTGGACAGTCCTTATAGCAATCAGCCCCAGCATTTT. This sequence joins TRBV29-1 and TRBJ1-5, with D possibly being TRBD1 (6 bases). The V end lost 6 bases, the J end lost 0 bases, and 15 bases lay between the germline ends. The germline V gene encodes CDR1 SQVTM and CDR2 ANQGSEA. This CDR3 contains 15 residues.

This chain uses TRBV6-4 with TRBJ1-1; 9 bases fit TRBD1. This CDR3 comprises 14 residues. In germline, CDR1 is MRHNA, CDR2 SNTAGT. J was trimmed by 5 bases and V by 6 bases; bases with no gene match: 7. The CDR3 nucleotides are TGTGCCAGCAGACCTGGACAGGGGTCAACTGAAGCTTTCTTT. Its protein is CASRPGQGSTEAFF.

This clone was picked up one time. The chain links TRBV29-1 to TRBJ1-1; D ambiguous. Germline values: CDR1 SQVTM, CDR2 ANQGSEA. Deletions cut 0 bases from V and 3 bases from J, with 8 bases between. The CDR3 is 13 amino acids. The CDR3 bases are TGCAGCGTTGAAGACGGGTGGGACACTGAAGCTTTCTTT. Residues: CSVEDGWDTEAFF.

The gene calls are TRBV5-1 and TRBJ2-7, with D hard to call. This CDR3 has 13 amino acids. Trimming removed 2 bases from V and 4 bases from J, with 10 bases in between. The germline CDR1 and CDR2 sequences are SGHRS and YFSETQ. CDR3 sequence: CASSFETSYEQYF. In DNA form, the CDR3 reads TGCGCCAGCAGCTTCGAGACAAGTTACGAGCAGTACTTC.

This clone appeared once. The V and J genes are TRBV27 and TRBJ1-1, with a tentative D call TRBD1 (5 bases). The CDR3 consists of 15 residues. The germline V gene encodes CDR1 MNHEY and CDR2 SMNVEV (reference sequence). With 7 bases removed from V and 3 bases from J, the gap between germline ends came to 18 bases. The CDR3 DNA is TGTGCCAGCACCCACCCACAGGCCTTTTACACTGAAGCTTTCTTT. Translated: CASTHPQAFYTEAFF.

This chain links TRBV19 with TRBJ2-1; a weak D match, TRBD2 (6 bases). V was trimmed by 5 bases and J by 0 bases, leaving 14 bases between them. Germline CDR1 is LNHDA and CDR2 is SQIVND (reference sequence). This CDR3 contains 16 residues. The CDR3: CASSPDGGSSYNEQFF. The CDR3 region has the DNA TGTGCCAGTAGTCCGGATGGGGGGAGCTCCTACAATGAGCAGTTCTTC.

This clone was recorded only once. As the CDR3 is not closed by the conserved phenylalanine or tryptophan, this likely results from a read error. No DNA is shown, since the ends of the CDR3 on it are uncertain; the CDR3 is the one TCRdb lists. The chain joins TRBV20-1 to TRBJ2-7; the D segment call TRBD2 is taken from the table without a DNA check. The CDR3 has 11 amino acids, counting both end residues. From germline, CDR1 is DFQATT and CDR2 SNEGSKA (reference sequence). The CDR3 is CSAWTSGGVSS.

The CDR3 loop is CASSYPPSGGLHTSTDTQYF. As DNA, the CDR3 is TGTGCCAGCAGTTACCCCCCTAGCGGGGGCTTACATACAAGCACAGATACGCAGTATTTT. The genes are TRBV6-8 and TRBJ2-3, with TRBD2 matching over 10 bases. The CDR3 is 20 amino acids. In germline, CDR1 is MNHGY, CDR2 SAAAGT. V lost 2 bases to trimming and J lost 0 bases; unmatched junction nucleotides: 14.

This chain links TRBV7-3 with TRBJ1-1; possible D gene TRBD1, 5 bases. CDR3 length: 14 residues. Germline-derived CDR1 and CDR2 are SGHTA and FQGTGA. The V end was cut by 1 base, the J end by 7 bases, with 13 bases between. DNA for the CDR3: TGTGCCAGCAGCTTAATGGGGGGAACGAATGAAGCTTTCTTT. Translation: CASSLMGGTNEAFF.

V is TRBV3-1 (or the pseudogene TRBV3-2) and J is TRBJ2-7; 12 nucleotides match TRBD2. This CDR3 comprises 20 residues. Per the germline V gene, CDR1 is LGHDT and CDR2 is YNNKEL (reference sequence). The V and J ends lost 4 bases and 6 bases, in that order; junction bases with no gene match: 22. CDR3 coding DNA: TGTGCCAGCAGCCCGACGGGTTTGTCTAGCGGGGGGGGACGTCTATCCGAGCAGTACTTC. Translated: CASSPTGLSSGGGRLSEQYF.

A single count supports this clone. The chain joins TRBV11-2 to TRBJ1-5; 10 nucleotides align to TRBD1. This CDR3 has 17 amino acids. In germline, CDR1 is SGHAT, CDR2 FQNNGV. V was clipped by 5 bases and J by 4 bases; unmatched bases: 11. In DNA form, the CDR3 reads TGTGCCAGCAGCGAGTCGACAGGGGGCGTTTTGAATCAGCCCCAGCATTTT. Translated, it gives CASSESTGGVLNQPQHF.

This rearrangement joins TRBV10-3 to TRBJ2-3, with a weak D call TRBD2 (7 bases). CDR1 and CDR2 from the germline V gene are ENHRY and SYGVKD. The germline V and J ends were trimmed by 6 bases and 2 bases, with 18 bases remaining between them. This CDR3 has 16 amino acids. The CDR3 loop is CAISVTLAGATDTQYF. The DNA for the CDR3 is TGTGCCATCAGCGTGACGTTGGCGGGGGCCACAGATACGCAGTATTTT.

V usage is TRBV28 and J usage is TRBJ1-5, with D hard to call. The CDR3 extends over 15 amino acids. Trimming left V 2 bases short and J 4 bases short, with 12 bases between. Per germline, CDR1 MDHEN and CDR2 SYDVKM. Written as DNA, the CDR3 is TGTGCCAGCAGTTTAGGAGGGTTAGGGAATCAGCCCCAGCATTTT. It yields the protein CASSLGGLGNQPQHF.

A single count supports this clone. The gene calls are TRBV25-1 and TRBJ1-2, with 7 bases that match TRBD1. Germline CDR1 is MGHDK and CDR2 is SYGVNS. The CDR3 sequence is 13 residues long. After removal of 3 bases from V and 5 bases from J, the junction contained 3 bases not matched to a gene. The DNA for the CDR3 is TGTGCCAGCAGTGACCTGGGACAGTATGGCTACACCTTC. This gives the protein CASSDLGQYGYTF.

V gene TRBV5-6 combines with J gene TRBJ1-2; D possibly corresponds to TRBD1 (6 bases). Trimming removed 4 bases from V and 2 bases from J, with 12 bases in between. Germline lookup yields CDR1 SGHDT and CDR2 YYEEEE. The CDR3 has 14 residues. The CDR3 sequence: CASSPGVTNYGYTF. Written as DNA, the CDR3 is TGTGCCAGCAGCCCAGGGGTCACCAACTATGGCTACACCTTC.

V is TRBV10-3 and J is TRBJ1-2; 8 bases are a match to TRBD1. V was pared by 2 bases and J by 6 bases, with 5 bases of the junction left unmatched. The CDR3 spans 14 residues. Germline V lookup: CDR1 ENHRY, CDR2 SYGVKD. The CDR3 loop is CAISEAGGGNGYTF. As DNA, the CDR3 is TGTGCCATCAGTGAGGCAGGGGGCGGGAATGGCTACACCTTC.

The chain recombines TRBV28 with TRBJ2-2, with 10 bases matching TRBD1. The germline V gene has CDR1 MDHEN and CDR2 SYDVKM. The V and J ends lost 3 bases and 5 bases, in that order; junction bases with no gene match: 9. CDR3 length: 17 amino acids. CDR3 coding DNA: TGTGCCAGCAGTTTCAAACTCGGGACAGGGGATACCGGGGAGCTGTTTTTT. This translates into CASSFKLGTGDTGELFF.

This rearrangement joins TRBV21-1 to TRBJ2-6; the table's D call, TRBD1, has no DNA check behind it. TRBV21-1 is a pseudogene locus. This CDR3 has 17 residues. The DNA for the CDR3 is TGTGCCAGCAGCAAAGGGAGTGACAGCTCTGGGGCCAACGTCCTGACTTTC. Its protein is CASSKGSDSSGANVLTF.

The V and J genes are TRBV24-1 and TRBJ2-2, with 8 bases identical to TRBD1. Germline CDR1 reads KGHDR; CDR2 reads SFDVKD. Trimming took 4 bases from V and 1 from J; bases not matched to a gene: 7. The CDR3 is 17 residues long. The CDR3 protein is CATSDAPGTGNTGELFF. The CDR3 nucleotides read TGTGCCACCAGTGACGCCCCCGGGACAGGGAACACCGGGGAGCTGTTTTTT.

The rearrangement uses TRBV30 and TRBJ2-2, with 10 positions matching TRBD2. Germline CDR1 GTSNPN, CDR2 SVGIG (reference sequence). The CDR3 runs 17 residues. V lost 0 bases to trimming and J lost 5 bases; unmatched junction nucleotides: 9. The CDR3 nucleotides are TGTGCCTGGAGTGTTCCGTATAGCGGGGGGCATACCGGGGAGCTGTTTTTT. Amino acids: CAWSVPYSGGHTGELFF.

CDR3 protein: CATYEGPSNQPQHF. Here the CDR3 DNA reads TGTGCCACCTACGAGGGCCCTAGCAATCAGCCCCAGCATTTT. The V call is TRBV28, the J call TRBJ1-5; D is unresolved. The CDR3 consists of 14 residues. Trimming cost V 10 bases and J 0 bases, with 13 bases left between them. The germline V gene has CDR1 MDHEN and CDR2 SYDVKM. Variable domain in full (rest from reference TRBV28 and TRBJ1-5): DVKVTQSSRYLVKRTGEKVFLECVQDMDHENMFWYRQDPGLGLRLIYFSYDVKMKEKGDIPEGYSVSREKKERFSLILESASTNQTSMYLCATYEGPSNQPQHFGDGTRLSIL.

V gene TRBV12-5 combines with J gene TRBJ2-1; 13 bases are shared with TRBD2. Germline values: CDR1 LGHNT, CDR2 FRNRAP. The CDR3 spans 17 residues. V was clipped by 2 bases and J by 6 bases; unmatched bases: 7. Here the CDR3 reads CASGLLLTSGGLNEQFF. CDR3 in DNA: TGTGCTAGTGGTTTGTTGTTGACTAGCGGGGGGCTCAATGAGCAGTTCTTC. The full variable domain, its missing parts supplied by reference TRBV12-5 and TRBJ2-1, is DARVTQTPRHKVTEMGQEVTMRCQPILGHNTVFWYRQTMMQGLELLAYFRNRAPLDDSGMPKDRFSAEMPDATLATLKIQPSEPRDSAVYFCASGLLLTSGGLNEQFFGPGTRLTVL.

CDR3 sequence reads: CAIRDSEGGTEAFF. The CDR3 region has the DNA TGTGCCATCAGGGACAGCGAAGGGGGCACTGAAGCTTTCTTT. The genes are TRBV10-3 and TRBJ1-1; D possibly corresponds to TRBD1 (6 bases). The CDR3 is 14 amino acids. Germline CDR1 and CDR2: ENHRY and SYGVKD. V lost 6 bases and J lost 4, with 15 bases in between.

The rearrangement links TRBV7-9 to TRBJ2-1, with TRBD1 matching 10 bases. Per germline, CDR1 SEHNR and CDR2 FQNEAQ (reference sequence). CDR3 length: 13 residues. J gave up 10 bases and V 1 base, and 1 base lay outside the gene matches. The CDR3 DNA reads as TGTGCCAGCAGCTTAGGGGGACAGGGGGAGCAGTTCTTC. It encodes CASSLGGQGEQFF.

A single count supports this clone. This chain joins TRBV6-5 and TRBJ2-7, with 10 positions matching TRBD1. The CDR3 extends over 15 amino acids. Germline values: CDR1 MNHEY, CDR2 SVGAGI. V trimming: 6 bases; J trimming: 4 bases; junction bases outside the gene matches: 9. DNA for the CDR3: TGTGCCAGCAGACCCCCGGGACAGGGGTTTTACGAGCAGTACTTC. As protein: CASRPPGQGFYEQYF.

The rearrangement joins TRBV6-5 to TRBJ1-4, with D perhaps matching TRBD1 (6 bases). Germline CDR1 and CDR2: MNHEY and SVGAGI. This CDR3 is 14 amino acids long. Trimming left V 6 bases short and J 8 bases short, with 16 bases between. In DNA, the CDR3 is TGTGCCAGCAGACCCTCCCCAGGGGCGGAAAAACTGTTTTTT. Translated: CASRPSPGAEKLFF.

V usage is TRBV30 and J usage is TRBJ1-6; D is uncertain. Germline values: CDR1 GTSNPN, CDR2 SVGIG (reference sequence). Trimming removed 2 bases from V and 10 bases from J, with 9 bases in between. This CDR3 spans 12 amino acids. CDR3 in DNA: TGTGCCTGGAGTCGGACTAGCTCACCCCTCCACTTT. This sequence encodes CAWSRTSSPLHF. The whole variable domain, remainder taken from reference TRBV30 and TRBJ1-6, is SQTIHQWPATLVQPVGSPLSLECTVEGTSNPNLYWYRQAAGRGLQLLFYSVGIGQISSEVPQNLSASRPQDRQFILSSKKLLLSDSGFYLCAWSRTSSPLHFGNGTRLTVT.